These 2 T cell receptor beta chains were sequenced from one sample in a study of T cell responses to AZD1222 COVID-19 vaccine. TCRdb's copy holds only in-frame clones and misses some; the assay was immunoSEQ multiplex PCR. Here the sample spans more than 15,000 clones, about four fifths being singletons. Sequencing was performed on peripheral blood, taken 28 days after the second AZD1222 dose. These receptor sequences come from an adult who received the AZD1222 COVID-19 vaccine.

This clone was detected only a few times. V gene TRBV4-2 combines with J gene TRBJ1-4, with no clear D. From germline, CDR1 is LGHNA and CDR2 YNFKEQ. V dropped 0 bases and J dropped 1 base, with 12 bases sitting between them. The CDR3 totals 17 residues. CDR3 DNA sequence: TGTGCCAGCAGCCAAGATTCCCAGTTCCTAACTAATGAAAAACTGTTTTTT. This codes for CASSQDSQFLTNEKLFF.

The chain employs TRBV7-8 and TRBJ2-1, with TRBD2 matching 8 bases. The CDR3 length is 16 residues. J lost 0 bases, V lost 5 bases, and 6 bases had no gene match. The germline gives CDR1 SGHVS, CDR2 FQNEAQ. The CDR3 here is CASSPRGGSSYNEQFF. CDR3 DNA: TGTGCCAGCAGCCCCCGGGGGGGAAGCTCCTACAATGAGCAGTTCTTC.